This is a list of T cell receptor beta chains from one sample in a study of OX40 agonist ivuxolimab in advanced cancers. Clones were sequenced by immunoSEQ multiplex PCR, and TCRdb holds only the in-frame ones, with some missing. This sample carries tens of thousands of clones, almost 85% of them seen once, and the ten largest clones take approximately 9.8%. Sequences were derived from CD4+ or CD8+ T cells sorted from blood, sampled in a trial of the OX40 agonist ivuxolimab. These receptor sequences come from an adult with an advanced solid tumor such as melanoma, head and neck, liver or kidney cancer. Both conserved end residues are part of each CDR3. The D gene is left open where the match is weak. Rows give clone size only sometimes, using once, few, many, or a class for an expanded clone.

clone_size cdr3_length j_call v_call d_call cdr3_aa cdr3_nt
- 15 TRBJ1-5 TRBV5-6 TRBD1 CASSPHRGGNQPQHF TGTGCCAGCAGCCCTCACAGGGGAGGCAATCAGCCCCAGCATTTT
once 14 TRBJ1-3 TRBV5-1 - CASTPGGVRGTIYF TGCGCCAGCACCCCGGGGGGGGTCCGCGGCACCATATATTTT
- 14 TRBJ2-7 TRBV5-4 - CASSLTHYGYEQYF TGTGCCAGCAGTCTAACCCACTATGGCTACGAGCAGTACTTC
- 14 TRBJ2-5 TRBV2 - CASRPTGRTGEQYF TGTGCCAGCAGACCCACCGGGCGTACGGGAGAGCAGTACTTC
- 14 TRBJ1-6 TRBV5-6 - CASSLGPLNSPLHF TGTGCCAGCAGCTTGGGACCTCTTAATTCACCCCTCCACTTT
once 13 TRBJ1-1 TRBV27 - CASSRRQDTEAFF TGTGCCAGCAGCCGCCGACAGGACACTGAAGCTTTCTTT
few 15 TRBJ1-6 TRBV28 - CASSFPGRLNSPLHF TGTGCCAGCAGTTTCCCGGGACGGCTCAATTCACCCCTCCACTTT
- 16 TRBJ2-2 TRBV10-3 TRBD2 CAISGASGVNTGELFF TGTGCCATCAGTGGGGCTAGCGGGGTAAACACCGGGGAGCTGTTTTTT
- 15 TRBJ2-5 TRBV30 TRBD1 CAWSYGQGGQETQYF TGTGCCTGGAGTTATGGACAGGGCGGACAAGAGACCCAGTACTTC
- 16 TRBJ1-2 TRBV27 - CASSSLIDRLTYGYTF TGTGCCAGCAGTTCCCTGATCGACAGGCTAACCTATGGCTACACCTTC
- 16 TRBJ1-5 TRBV4-2 - CASSPSWGLSNQPQHF TGTGCCAGCAGCCCTTCCTGGGGGCTTAGCAATCAGCCCCAGCATTTT
- 13 TRBJ1-1 TRBV27 - CASSLSLLTEAFF TGTGCCAGCAGTTTATCTTTGTTGACGGAAGCTTTCTTT
- 14 TRBJ1-1 TRBV5-6 - CASSQQILNTEAFF TGTGCCAGCAGCCAACAAATCCTGAACACTGAAGCTTTCTTT
- 15 TRBJ2-1 TRBV5-4 TRBD2 CASSYGLAGYNEQFF TGTGCCAGCAGTTATGGACTAGCGGGGTACAATGAGCAGTTCTTC